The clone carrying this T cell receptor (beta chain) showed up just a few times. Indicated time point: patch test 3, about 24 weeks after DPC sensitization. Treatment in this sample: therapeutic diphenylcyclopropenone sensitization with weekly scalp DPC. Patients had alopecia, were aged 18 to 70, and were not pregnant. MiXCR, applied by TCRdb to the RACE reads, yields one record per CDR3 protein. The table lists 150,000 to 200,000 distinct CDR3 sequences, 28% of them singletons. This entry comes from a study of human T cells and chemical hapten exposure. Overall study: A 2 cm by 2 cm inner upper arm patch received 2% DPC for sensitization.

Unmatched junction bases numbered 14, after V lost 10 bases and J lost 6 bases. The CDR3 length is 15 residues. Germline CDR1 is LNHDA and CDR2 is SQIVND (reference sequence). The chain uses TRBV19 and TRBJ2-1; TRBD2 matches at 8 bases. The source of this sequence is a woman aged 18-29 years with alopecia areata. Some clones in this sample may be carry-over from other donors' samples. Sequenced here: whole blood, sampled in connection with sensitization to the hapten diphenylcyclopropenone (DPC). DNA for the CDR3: TGTGCCACAACATCCGGGACTAGTGAGGCCAATGAGCAGTTCTTC. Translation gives CATTSGTSEANEQFF. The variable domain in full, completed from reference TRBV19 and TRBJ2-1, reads DGGITQSPKYLFRKEGQNVTLSCEQNLNHDAMYWYRQDPGQGLRLIYYSQIVNDFQKGDIAEGYSVSREKKESFPLTVTSAQKNPTAFYLCATTSGTSEANEQFFGPGTRLTVL.